These 6 T cell receptor beta chains came from one sample sequenced in a study of blood T cells in healthy people across ages. Next came a second PCR, run for roughly 6 to 11 cycles, which used a sample-barcoded 5' primer along with a J-beta primer mix. From the 5' RACE reads, TCRdb called clonotypes with MiXCR, one entry per CDR3 protein. The table includes about 780,000 distinct CDR3 sequences, under 80% detected once. The sequenced material came from blood. Receptors were obtained from a man aged 25-40 years in good health.

The CDR3 bases are TGTGCCAGCAGCCAAGATTTGGCAGGGCCAGATAGCCGGCAGGACGAGCAGTACTTC. Residues: CASSQDLAGPDSRQDEQYF. The J gene is TRBJ2-5, the V gene TRBV4-2; TRBD1 might be the D (5 bases). The end of the DNA aligns better with TRBJ2-7, so the J call may be wrong. Germline V CDR1 and CDR2: LGHNA, YNFKEQ. The CDR3 consists of 19 residues.

The table lists this clonotype with many counts. At one of its ends the junction is not consistent with the germline gene, which may arise from a read error. This sequence joins TRBV5-1 and TRBJ2-7; no clear D gene. This CDR3 region has 11 residues. Germline CDR1 is SGHRS and CDR2 is YFSETQ. This CDR3 is CASSESYEQYF. DNA of the CDR3: TGTGCCAGCAGTGAGTCCTACGAGCAGTACTTC.

The V gene is TRBV27, the J gene TRBJ2-5; perhaps TRBD2 as D (5 bases). Matching the DNA end better, TRBJ2-7 makes the J call doubtful. There are 14 residues in the CDR3. Germline V lookup: CDR1 MNHEY, CDR2 SMNVEV (reference sequence). In DNA form, the CDR3 reads TGTGCCAGCAGTCCGCCTGGGCGGGTTTACGAGCAGTACTTC. Its protein product is CASSPPGRVYEQYF.

This clonotype has only a few counts. The rearrangement joins TRBV9 to TRBJ2-3, with no clear D. Germline CDR1 reads SGDLS; CDR2 reads YYNGEE. CDR3 length: 14 amino acids. Trimming took 0 bases from V and 2 from J, leaving 7 bases between them. The CDR3 nucleotides read TGTGCCAGCAGCGTAGTAGCCGTCACAGATACGCAGTATTTT. Its protein product is CASSVVAVTDTQYF.

The V call is TRBV5-1, the J call TRBJ2-2, with D tentatively TRBD2 (5 bases). CDR3 length: 14 amino acids. V was pared by 2 bases and J by 1 base, with 6 bases between. From germline, CDR1 is SGHRS and CDR2 YFSETQ. The CDR3 region has the DNA TGCGCCAGCAGCTTTGCGGGGAACACCGGGGAGCTGTTTTTT. This encodes CASSFAGNTGELFF.

There are a few counts of this clonotype. This chain joins TRBV7-9 and TRBJ2-1; a weak D match, TRBD2 (6 bases). CDR1 is SEHNR, CDR2 FQNEAQ, per germline (reference sequence). There are 16 residues in the CDR3. Trimming stripped 0 bases from V and 0 bases from J, with 9 bases between. Here the CDR3 DNA reads TGTGCCAGCAGCTTAGCGGGGGGACCCTCCTACAATGAGCAGTTCTTC. Its protein is CASSLAGGPSYNEQFF.